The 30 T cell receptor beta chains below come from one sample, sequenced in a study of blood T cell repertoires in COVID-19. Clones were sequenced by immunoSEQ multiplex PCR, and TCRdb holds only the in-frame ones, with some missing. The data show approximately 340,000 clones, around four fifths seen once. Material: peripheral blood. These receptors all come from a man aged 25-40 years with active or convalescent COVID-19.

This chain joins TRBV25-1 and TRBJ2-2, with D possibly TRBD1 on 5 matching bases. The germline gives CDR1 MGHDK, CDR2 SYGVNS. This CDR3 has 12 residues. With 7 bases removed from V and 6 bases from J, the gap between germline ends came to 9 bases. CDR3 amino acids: CASNQGSGELFF. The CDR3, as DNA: TGTGCCAGCAACCAGGGTTCCGGGGAGCTGTTTTTT.

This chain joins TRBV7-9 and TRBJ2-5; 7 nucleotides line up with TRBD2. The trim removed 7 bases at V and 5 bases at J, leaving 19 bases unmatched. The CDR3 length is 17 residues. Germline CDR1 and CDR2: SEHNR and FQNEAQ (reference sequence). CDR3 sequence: CASTVAGWPAPGETQYF. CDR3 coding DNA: TGTGCCAGCACGGTAGCGGGTTGGCCCGCTCCGGGGGAGACCCAGTACTTC.

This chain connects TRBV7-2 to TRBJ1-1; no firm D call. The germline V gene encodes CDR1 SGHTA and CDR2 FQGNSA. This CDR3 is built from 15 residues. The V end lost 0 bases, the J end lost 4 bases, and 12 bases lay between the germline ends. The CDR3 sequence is CASSLAVAGSTEAFF. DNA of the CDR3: TGTGCCAGCAGCTTAGCGGTGGCGGGATCCACTGAAGCTTTCTTT.

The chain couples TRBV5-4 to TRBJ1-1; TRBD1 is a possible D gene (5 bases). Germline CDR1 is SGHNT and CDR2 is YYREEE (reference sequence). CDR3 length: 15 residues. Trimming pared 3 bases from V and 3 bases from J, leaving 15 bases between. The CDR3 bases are TGTGCCAGCAGCTGGGGAAGTCGGGGGGACACTGAAGCTTTCTTT. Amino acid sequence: CASSWGSRGDTEAFF.

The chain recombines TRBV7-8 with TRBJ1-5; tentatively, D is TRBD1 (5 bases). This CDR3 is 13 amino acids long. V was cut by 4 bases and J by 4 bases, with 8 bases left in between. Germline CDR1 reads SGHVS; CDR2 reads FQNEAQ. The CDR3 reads CASSSTDNQPQHF. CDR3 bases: TGTGCCAGCAGCTCGACAGATAATCAGCCCCAGCATTTT.

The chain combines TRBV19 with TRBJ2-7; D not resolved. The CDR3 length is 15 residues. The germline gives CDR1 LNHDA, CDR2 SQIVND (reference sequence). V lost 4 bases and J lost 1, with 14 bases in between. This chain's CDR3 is CASSRSERISYEQYF. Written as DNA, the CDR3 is TGTGCCAGTAGTAGGTCCGAGCGTATATCCTACGAGCAGTACTTC.

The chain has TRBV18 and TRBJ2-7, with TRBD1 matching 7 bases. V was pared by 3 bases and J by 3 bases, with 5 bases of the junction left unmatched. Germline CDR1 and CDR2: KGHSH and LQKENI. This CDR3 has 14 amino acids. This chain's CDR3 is CASSPRGGGYEQYF. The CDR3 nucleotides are TGTGCCAGCTCACCGCGAGGGGGCGGCTACGAGCAGTACTTC.

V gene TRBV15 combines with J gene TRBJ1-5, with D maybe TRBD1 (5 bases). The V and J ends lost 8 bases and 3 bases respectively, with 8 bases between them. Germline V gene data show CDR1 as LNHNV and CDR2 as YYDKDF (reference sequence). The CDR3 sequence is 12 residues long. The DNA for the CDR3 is TGTGCCACCGGAGGGGACAATCAGCCCCAGCATTTT. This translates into CATGGDNQPQHF. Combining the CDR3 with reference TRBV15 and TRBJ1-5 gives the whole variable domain DAMVIQNPRYQVTQFGKPVTLSCSQTLNHNVMYWYQQKSSQAPKLLFHYYDKDFNNEADTPDNFQSRRPNTSFCFLDIRSPGLGDTAMYLCATGGDNQPQHFGDGTRLSIL.

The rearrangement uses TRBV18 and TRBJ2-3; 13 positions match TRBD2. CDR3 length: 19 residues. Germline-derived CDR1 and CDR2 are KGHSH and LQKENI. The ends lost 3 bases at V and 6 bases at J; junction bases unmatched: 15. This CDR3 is CASSPPARAWTSGSDTQYF. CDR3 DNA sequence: TGTGCCAGCTCACCCCCAGCCAGGGCCTGGACTAGCGGGAGTGATACGCAGTATTTT.

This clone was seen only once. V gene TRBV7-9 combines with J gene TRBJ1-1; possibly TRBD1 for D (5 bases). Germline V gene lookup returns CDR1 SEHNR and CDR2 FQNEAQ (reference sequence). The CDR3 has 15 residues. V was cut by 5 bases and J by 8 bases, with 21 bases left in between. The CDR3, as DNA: TGTGCCAGCAGCCGCTCCAATGCTCGACAGAACGAAGCTTTCTTT. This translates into CASSRSNARQNEAFF.

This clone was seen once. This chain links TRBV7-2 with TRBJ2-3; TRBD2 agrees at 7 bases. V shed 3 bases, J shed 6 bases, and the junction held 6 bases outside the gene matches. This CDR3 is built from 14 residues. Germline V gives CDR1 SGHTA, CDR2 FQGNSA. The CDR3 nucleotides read TGTGCCAGCAGCTTCGGGGGAGGGTCGGATACGCAGTATTTT. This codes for CASSFGGGSDTQYF.

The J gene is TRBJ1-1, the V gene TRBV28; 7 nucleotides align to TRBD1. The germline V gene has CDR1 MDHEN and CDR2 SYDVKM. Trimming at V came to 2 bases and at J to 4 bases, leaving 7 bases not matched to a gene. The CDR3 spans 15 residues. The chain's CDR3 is CASSLKTAGGTEAFF. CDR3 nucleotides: TGTGCCAGCAGTTTAAAAACCGCAGGGGGCACTGAAGCTTTCTTT.

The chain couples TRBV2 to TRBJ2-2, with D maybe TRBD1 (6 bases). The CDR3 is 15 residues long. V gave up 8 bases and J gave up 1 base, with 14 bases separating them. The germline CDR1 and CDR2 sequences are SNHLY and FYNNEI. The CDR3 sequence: CASRTVHWNTGELFF. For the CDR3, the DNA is TGTGCCAGCCGGACAGTACATTGGAACACCGGGGAGCTGTTTTTT. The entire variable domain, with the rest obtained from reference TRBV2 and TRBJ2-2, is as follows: EPEVTQTPSHQVTQMGQEVILRCVPISNHLYFYWYRQILGQKVEFLVSFYNNEISEKSEIFDDQFSVERPDGSNFTLKIRSTKLEDSAMYFCASRTVHWNTGELFFGEGSRLTVL.

In DNA, the CDR3 is TGTGCCAGCAGCTTAGAGGGGCGGCTAGCGGGGAGCTCCTACAATGAGCAGTTCTTC. This gives the protein CASSLEGRLAGSSYNEQFF. This chain joins TRBV13 and TRBJ2-1; 9 bases are a match to TRBD2. The germline V gene has CDR1 PRHDT and CDR2 FYEKMQ (reference sequence). The trim removed 1 base at V and 0 bases at J, leaving 10 bases unmatched. This CDR3 is 19 amino acids long.

The CDR3 DNA follows: TGTGCCACCAGTGATGGGGCGTCCTACGAGCAGTACTTC. Translated: CATSDGASYEQYF. The V gene is TRBV24-1, the J gene TRBJ2-7, with D perhaps TRBD1 (5 bases). CDR3 size: 13 residues. The germline V gene has CDR1 KGHDR and CDR2 SFDVKD. Between the trimmed V and J ends, which lost 3 bases and 1 base, there was a span of 6 bases.

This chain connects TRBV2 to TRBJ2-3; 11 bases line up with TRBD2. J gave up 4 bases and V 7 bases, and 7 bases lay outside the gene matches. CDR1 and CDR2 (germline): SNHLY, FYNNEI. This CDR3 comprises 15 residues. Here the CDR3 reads CASKELAGGPDTQYF. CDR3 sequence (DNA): TGTGCCAGCAAGGAGCTAGCGGGAGGTCCAGATACGCAGTATTTT.

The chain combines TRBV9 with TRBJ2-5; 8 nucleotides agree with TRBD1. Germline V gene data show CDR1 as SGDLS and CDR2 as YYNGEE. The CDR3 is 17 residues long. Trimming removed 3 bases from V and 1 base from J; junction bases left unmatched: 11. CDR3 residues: CASSAARQGNFQETQYF. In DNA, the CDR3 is TGTGCCAGCAGCGCAGCCCGACAGGGGAATTTCCAAGAGACCCAGTACTTC.

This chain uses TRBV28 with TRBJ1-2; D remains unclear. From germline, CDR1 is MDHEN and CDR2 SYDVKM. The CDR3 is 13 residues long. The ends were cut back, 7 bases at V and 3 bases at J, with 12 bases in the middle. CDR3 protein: CASNRPPDYGYTF. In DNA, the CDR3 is TGTGCCAGCAACCGCCCGCCGGACTATGGCTACACCTTC.

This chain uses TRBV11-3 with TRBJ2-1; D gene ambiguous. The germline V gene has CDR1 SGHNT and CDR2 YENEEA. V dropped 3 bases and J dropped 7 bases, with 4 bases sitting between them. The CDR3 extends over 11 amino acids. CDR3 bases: TGTGCCAGCAGCTTCCTGAATGAGCAGTTCTTC. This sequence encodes CASSFLNEQFF.

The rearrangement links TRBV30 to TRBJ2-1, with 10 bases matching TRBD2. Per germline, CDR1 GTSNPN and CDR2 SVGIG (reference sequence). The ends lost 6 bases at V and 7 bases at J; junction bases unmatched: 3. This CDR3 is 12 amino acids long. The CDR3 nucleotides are TGTGCCTGCCAGCGGGGGGGGAATGAGCAGTTCTTC. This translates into CACQRGGNEQFF.

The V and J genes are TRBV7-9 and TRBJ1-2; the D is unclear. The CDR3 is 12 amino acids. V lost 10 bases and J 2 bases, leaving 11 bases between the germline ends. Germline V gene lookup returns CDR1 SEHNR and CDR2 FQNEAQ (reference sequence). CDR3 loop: CATGEGNYGYTF. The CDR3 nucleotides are TGTGCCACCGGAGAGGGCAACTATGGCTACACCTTC.

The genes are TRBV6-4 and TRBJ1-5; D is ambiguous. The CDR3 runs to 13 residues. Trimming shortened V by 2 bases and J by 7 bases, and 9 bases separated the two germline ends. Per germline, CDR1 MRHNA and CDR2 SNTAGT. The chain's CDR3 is CASSDPRNQPQHF. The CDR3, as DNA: TGTGCCAGCAGTGACCCCAGAAACCAGCCCCAGCATTTT.

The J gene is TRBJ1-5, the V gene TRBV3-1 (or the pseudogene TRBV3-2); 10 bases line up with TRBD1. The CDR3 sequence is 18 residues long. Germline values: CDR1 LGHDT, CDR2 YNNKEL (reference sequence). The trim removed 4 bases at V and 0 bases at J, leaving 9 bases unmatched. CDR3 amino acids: CASSPLGQGFYSNQPQHF. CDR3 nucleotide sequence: TGTGCCAGCAGCCCCTTGGGACAGGGGTTTTATAGCAATCAGCCCCAGCATTTT.

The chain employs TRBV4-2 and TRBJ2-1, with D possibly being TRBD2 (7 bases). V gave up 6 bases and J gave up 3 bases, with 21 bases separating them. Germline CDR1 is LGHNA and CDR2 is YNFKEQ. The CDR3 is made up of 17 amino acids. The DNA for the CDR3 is TGTGCCAGCAGTCAGGCTCCGCGGGGGCGACTCTACAATGAGCAGTTCTTC. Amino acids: CASSQAPRGRLYNEQFF.

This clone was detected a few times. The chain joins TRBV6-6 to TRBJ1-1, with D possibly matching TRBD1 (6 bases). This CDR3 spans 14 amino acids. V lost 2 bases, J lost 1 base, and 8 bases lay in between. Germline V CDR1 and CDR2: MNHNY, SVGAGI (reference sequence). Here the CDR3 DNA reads TGTGCCAGCAGTTACGTAGGGGGGAACACTGAAGCTTTCTTT. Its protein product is CASSYVGGNTEAFF.

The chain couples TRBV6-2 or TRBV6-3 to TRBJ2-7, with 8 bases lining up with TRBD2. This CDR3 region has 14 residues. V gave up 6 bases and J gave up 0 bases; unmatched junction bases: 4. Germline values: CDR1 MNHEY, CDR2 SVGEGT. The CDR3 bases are TGTGCCAGCAGCCGGGGGGGAGGCTCCTACGAGCAGTACTTC. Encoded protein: CASSRGGGSYEQYF.

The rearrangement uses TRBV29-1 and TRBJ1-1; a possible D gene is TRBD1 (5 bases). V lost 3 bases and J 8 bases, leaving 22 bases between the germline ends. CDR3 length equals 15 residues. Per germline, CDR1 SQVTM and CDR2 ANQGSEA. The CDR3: CSVDGEGTRGPEAFF. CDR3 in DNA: TGCAGCGTTGATGGGGAGGGGACGAGGGGACCCGAAGCTTTCTTT. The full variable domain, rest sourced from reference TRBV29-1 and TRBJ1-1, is SAVISQKPSRDICQRGTSLTIQCQVDSQVTMMFWYRQQPGQSLTLIATANQGSEATYESGFVIDKFPISRPNLTFSTLTVSNMSPEDSSIYLCSVDGEGTRGPEAFFGQGTRLTVV.

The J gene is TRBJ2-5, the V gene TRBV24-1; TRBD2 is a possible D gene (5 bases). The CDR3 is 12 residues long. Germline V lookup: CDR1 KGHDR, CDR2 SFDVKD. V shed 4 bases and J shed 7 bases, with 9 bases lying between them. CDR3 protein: CATSDPRGTQYF. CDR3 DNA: TGTGCCACCAGTGACCCCCGGGGGACCCAGTACTTC.

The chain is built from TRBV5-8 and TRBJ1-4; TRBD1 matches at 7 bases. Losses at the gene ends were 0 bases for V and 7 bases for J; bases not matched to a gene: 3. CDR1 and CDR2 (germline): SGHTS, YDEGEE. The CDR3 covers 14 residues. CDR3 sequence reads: CASSLGRGSEKLFF. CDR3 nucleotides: TGTGCCAGCAGCTTGGGCAGGGGGAGTGAAAAACTGTTTTTT.

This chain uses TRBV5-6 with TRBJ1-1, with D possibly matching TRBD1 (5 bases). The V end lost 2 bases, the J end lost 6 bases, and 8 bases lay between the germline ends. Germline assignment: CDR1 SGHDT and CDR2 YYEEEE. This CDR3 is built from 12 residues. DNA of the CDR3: TGTGCCAGCAGCTTATCGGGGGCTGAAGCTTTCTTT. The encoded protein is CASSLSGAEAFF.